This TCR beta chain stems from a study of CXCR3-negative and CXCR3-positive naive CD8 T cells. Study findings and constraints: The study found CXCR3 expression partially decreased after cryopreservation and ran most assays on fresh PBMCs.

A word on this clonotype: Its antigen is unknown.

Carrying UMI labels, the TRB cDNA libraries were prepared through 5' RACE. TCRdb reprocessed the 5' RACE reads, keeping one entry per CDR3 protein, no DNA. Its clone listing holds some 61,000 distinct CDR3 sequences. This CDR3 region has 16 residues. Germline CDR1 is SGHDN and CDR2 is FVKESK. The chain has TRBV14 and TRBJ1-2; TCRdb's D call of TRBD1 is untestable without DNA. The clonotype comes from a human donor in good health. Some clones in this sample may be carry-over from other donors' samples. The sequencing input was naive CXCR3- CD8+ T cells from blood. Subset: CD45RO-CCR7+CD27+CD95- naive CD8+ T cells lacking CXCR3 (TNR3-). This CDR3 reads CASSQGAVHPPYGYTF.